Below, 26 T cell receptor beta chains from the same sample are listed, as sequenced in a study of T and B cells in COVID-19 patients. Multiplex PCR with BIOMED2 TRB-A/B primer pools amplified TRB rearrangements. TCRdb independently ran MiXCR on the multiplex PCR reads; one entry per CDR3 protein. Here the sample spans hundreds of distinct CDR3 sequences, 21% being singletons. From blood, about 240-500 ng of genomic DNA served as TRB template. Sequencing was done on a sample of blood. Source of these receptors: a human donor with active COVID-19.

The rearrangement joins TRBV7-9 to TRBJ2-3, with a tentative D call TRBD2 (5 bases). Germline assignment: CDR1 SEHNR and CDR2 FQNEAQ (reference sequence). This CDR3 comprises 18 residues. V was shortened by 2 bases and J by 4 bases, with 22 bases between the two germline ends. The CDR3: CASSLNPPLVSGADTQYF. In DNA form, the CDR3 reads TGTGCCAGCAGCTTAAACCCGCCACTAGTCAGTGGAGCAGATACGCAGTATTTT.

By share, this clonotype ranks as medium-sized. V gene TRBV24-1 combines with J gene TRBJ2-3; D might be TRBD1 (6 bases). Germline lookup yields CDR1 KGHDR and CDR2 SFDVKD. The CDR3 contains 16 residues. V dropped 7 bases and J dropped 1 base, with 17 bases sitting between them. The CDR3 DNA is TGTGCCACCAGCAGGGCCGCTGGGACACGCACAGATACGCAGTATTTT. Protein: CATSRAAGTRTDTQYF.

The chain has TRBV20-1 and TRBJ2-2, with D maybe TRBD2 (6 bases). Trimming stripped 3 bases from V and 5 bases from J, with 13 bases between. CDR1 is DFQATT and CDR2 is SNEGSKA in the germline V gene (reference sequence). This CDR3 has 14 amino acids. The CDR3 bases are TGCAGTGCTAGCCGTAAGGAGGGGACCGGGGAGCTGTTTTTT. Protein: CSASRKEGTGELFF.

In this sample, this clonotype is medium-sized (0.01 to 0.1%). The gene calls are TRBV24-1 and TRBJ2-1; a weak D match, TRBD1 (5 bases). There are 14 residues in the CDR3. Germline CDR1 is KGHDR and CDR2 is SFDVKD. The ends were cut back, 2 bases at V and 9 bases at J, with 13 bases in the middle. CDR3 coding DNA: TGTGCCACCAGTGATTGGGGCAGGGCGAGTGAGCAGTTCTTC. It specifies CATSDWGRASEQFF.

This clonotype counts as large. The V gene is TRBV19, the J gene TRBJ2-2; 9 nucleotides agree with TRBD1. Per the germline V gene, CDR1 is LNHDA and CDR2 is SQIVND (reference sequence). The CDR3 is 17 residues long. V lost 6 bases, J lost 4 bases, and 12 bases stayed unmatched. As DNA, the CDR3 is TGTGCCAGTAGCATGAGCCTGGGACAGGGCGGCACCGGGGAGCTGTTTTTT. It codes for CASSMSLGQGGTGELFF. The whole variable domain, remainder taken from reference TRBV19 and TRBJ2-2, is DGGITQSPKYLFRKEGQNVTLSCEQNLNHDAMYWYRQDPGQGLRLIYYSQIVNDFQKGDIAEGYSVSREKKESFPLTVTSAQKNPTAFYLCASSMSLGQGGTGELFFGEGSRLTVL.

By sample fraction, this clonotype is medium-sized. This chain uses TRBV7-6 with TRBJ2-1, with D tentatively TRBD2 (5 bases). V lost 5 bases to trimming and J lost 4 bases, with 15 bases between them. Germline V CDR1 and CDR2: SGHVS, FNYEAQ. CDR3 size: 15 residues. This CDR3 is CASSPIGIVYNEQFF. The CDR3 DNA reads as TGTGCCAGCAGCCCCATCGGGATTGTTTACAATGAGCAGTTCTTC.

By share of the sample, this clonotype is medium-sized. The chain links TRBV27 to TRBJ2-7; no clear D gene. Trimming took off 5 bases at V and 3 bases at J, with 8 bases between the two ends. The CDR3 contains 12 residues. Germline-derived CDR1 and CDR2 are MNHEY and SMNVEV (reference sequence). The chain's CDR3 is CASSPLGYEQYF. The CDR3 coding sequence is TGTGCCAGCAGTCCCTTGGGCTACGAGCAGTACTTC.

The V gene is TRBV20-1, the J gene TRBJ1-2; unclear D gene. The length of the CDR3 is 14 residues. V was trimmed by 6 bases and J by 0 bases, leaving 14 bases between them. Germline loops: CDR1 DFQATT, CDR2 SNEGSKA (reference sequence). The CDR3 sequence is CSAYSTGANYGYTF. CDR3 DNA sequence: TGCAGTGCCTACTCTACGGGAGCTAACTATGGCTACACCTTC.

In this sample, this clonotype is medium-sized. The rearrangement joins TRBV6-1 to TRBJ1-4, with D hard to call. V lost 3 bases to trimming and J lost 4 bases, with 9 bases between them. This CDR3 contains 14 residues. Looked up from germline, CDR1 is MNHNS and CDR2 is SASEGT. The CDR3 nucleotides read TGTGCCAGCAGTGAGCAGGAAATTAATGAAAAACTGTTTTTT. Amino acid sequence: CASSEQEINEKLFF.

By proportion, this clonotype is medium-sized. The V call is TRBV5-4, the J call TRBJ2-2; TRBD1 aligns across 9 bases. The V gene end was trimmed by 3 bases and the J gene end by 3 bases; junction bases not matched to a gene: 3. From germline, CDR1 is SGHNT and CDR2 YYREEE (reference sequence). The CDR3 has 15 amino acids. This CDR3 is CASSSWTGDTGELFF. In DNA form, the CDR3 reads TGTGCCAGCAGCTCCTGGACAGGGGACACCGGGGAGCTGTTTTTT.

This clonotype was observed a handful of times. The V call is TRBV9, the J call TRBJ2-3; D gene uncertain. Trimming stripped 1 base from V and 2 bases from J, with 8 bases between. The CDR3 is 14 residues long. Germline V lookup: CDR1 SGDLS, CDR2 YYNGEE. CDR3 sequence: CASSVSPYTDTQYF. CDR3 DNA: TGTGCCAGCAGCGTATCCCCATACACAGATACGCAGTATTTT.

This CDR3 reads CASRTRTDCTF. The DNA of the CDR3 is TGTGCCAGCAGAACCCGGACAGACTGCACCTTC. The chain uses TRBV2 and TRBJ1-2; D might be TRBD1 (6 bases). CDR1 is SNHLY, CDR2 FYNNEI, per germline. The CDR3 covers 11 residues. Deletions cut 6 bases from V and 13 bases from J, with 15 bases between. The complete variable domain, with remaining parts taken from reference TRBV2 and TRBJ1-2, reads EPEVTQTPSHQVTQMGQEVILRCVPISNHLYFYWYRQILGQKVEFLVSFYNNEISEKSEIFDDQFSVERPDGSNFTLKIRSTKLEDSAMYFCASRTRTDCTFGSGTRLTVV.

Notes on this clonotype: A much bigger clone sits one base away, suggesting this may be a read error. The gene calls are TRBV5-1 and TRBJ2-7, with D unclear. This CDR3 spans 18 amino acids. From germline, CDR1 is SGHRS and CDR2 YFSETQ. Trimming removed 3 bases at V and 2 bases at J, with 24 bases between. CDR3: CASSSPTRPGLKTYEQYF. The CDR3 DNA is TGCGCCAGCAGCTCGCCTACCCGCCCGGGCCTCAAGACCTACGAGCAGTACTTC.

The chain combines TRBV6-6 with TRBJ2-1, with 7 bases matching TRBD2. The end of the DNA aligns better with TRBJ2-2, so the J call may be wrong. Germline CDR1 reads MNHNY; CDR2 reads SVGAGI (reference sequence). The CDR3 loop spans 13 amino acids. CDR3 protein: CANGYSGGEELFF. The DNA for the CDR3 is TGTGCCAACGGTTACTCTGGGGGGGAGGAGCTGTTTTTT.

This clonotype is labeled as medium-sized. J is TRBJ1-2 and V is TRBV6-5, with D possibly TRBD1 on 5 matching bases. The germline CDR1 and CDR2 sequences are MNHEY and SVGAGI. CDR3 length: 14 residues. Trimming removed 6 bases at V and 11 bases at J, with 22 bases between. CDR3 residues: CASSRDPQDLLYTF. The CDR3 coding sequence is TGTGCCAGCAGCCGAGACCCACAGGATCTGCTTTACACCTTC.

This clonotype is judged medium-sized. This chain joins TRBV20-1 and TRBJ2-3; TRBD2 agrees at 13 bases. The CDR3 has 15 residues. V dropped 6 bases and J dropped 6; count of bases not matched to a gene: 9. CDR1 is DFQATT, CDR2 SNEGSKA, per germline (reference sequence). The CDR3 sequence is CSARTSGGAGDTQYF. CDR3 DNA: TGCAGTGCGCGGACTAGCGGGGGTGCAGGGGATACGCAGTATTTT.

This clonotype was seen only a few times. The V gene is TRBV20-1, the J gene TRBJ2-3; D unresolved. The CDR3 consists of 11 residues. Trimming pared 3 bases from V and 5 bases from J, leaving 6 bases between. Germline V gene lookup returns CDR1 DFQATT and CDR2 SNEGSKA (reference sequence). As DNA, the CDR3 is TGCAGTGCTAGGATGGGAGATACGCAGTATTTT. It is translated as CSARMGDTQYF.

This clonotype was detected ten times or more. The chain links TRBV5-1 to TRBJ2-7; perhaps TRBD1 as D (6 bases). Germline V gene data show CDR1 as SGHRS and CDR2 as YFSETQ. The CDR3 runs 15 residues. Deletions cut 0 bases from V and 3 bases from J, with 13 bases between. The CDR3 DNA follows: TGCGCCAGCAGCTTGGGGGACACCCACAACTACGAGCAGTACTTC. It yields the protein CASSLGDTHNYEQYF.

Within the sample, this clonotype is medium-sized. This chain links TRBV5-6 with TRBJ2-1; TRBD1 might be the D (6 bases). The germline CDR1 and CDR2 sequences are SGHDT and YYEEEE. The CDR3 runs 14 residues. The V gene lost 2 bases and the J gene lost 14 bases, with 20 bases spanning the gap. The CDR3 here is CASSLGQFHHVEFF. In DNA, the CDR3 is TGTGCCAGCAGCTTAGGACAGTTCCACCACGTGGAGTTCTTC.

The chain uses TRBV6-2 or TRBV6-3 and TRBJ1-2; D unresolved. Trimming took 7 bases from V and 0 from J, leaving 15 bases between them. The germline CDR1 and CDR2 sequences are MNHEY and SVGEGT. The CDR3 contains 15 residues. CDR3 DNA: TGTGCCAGCAACGACAACTTTCAAGCTAACTATGGCTACACCTTC. Protein sequence: CASNDNFQANYGYTF.

This clonotype turned up a few times. V is TRBV20-1 and J is TRBJ2-2; D not resolved. Germline V gene sequence: CDR1 DFQATT, CDR2 SNEGSKA (reference sequence). The CDR3 loop spans 14 amino acids. The germline V and J ends were trimmed by 3 bases and 0 bases, with 8 bases remaining between them. The CDR3 DNA is TGCAGTGCTAGTAGGGCTACGAACACCGGGGAGCTGTTTTTT. Translation: CSASRATNTGELFF.

Within the sample, this clonotype is medium-sized. V usage is TRBV7-9 and J usage is TRBJ2-3; a possible D gene is TRBD1 (6 bases). The CDR3 consists of 13 residues. The germline gives CDR1 SEHNR, CDR2 FQNEAQ (reference sequence). Trimming took off 8 bases at V and 0 bases at J, with 9 bases between the two ends. Here the CDR3 DNA reads TGTGCCAGCGGGGGCACGAGCACAGATACGCAGTATTTT. The encoded protein is CASGGTSTDTQYF.

This clonotype is categorized as medium-sized. This sequence joins TRBV4-3 and TRBJ2-1, with 9 bases identical to TRBD1. V trimming: 0 bases; J trimming: 5 bases; junction bases outside the gene matches: 8. In germline, CDR1 is LGHNA, CDR2 YSLEER. The CDR3 consists of 17 residues. The CDR3 reads CASSQDLGQGYDNEQFF. The CDR3 nucleotides are TGCGCCAGCAGCCAAGACCTGGGACAGGGATACGACAATGAGCAGTTCTTC.

Relative to its sample, this clonotype is medium-sized (0.01 to 0.1%). V gene TRBV24-1 combines with J gene TRBJ2-1; D might be TRBD1 (6 bases). V was trimmed by 4 bases and J by 12 bases, leaving 15 bases between them. CDR1 KGHDR and CDR2 SFDVKD come from the germline V gene. This CDR3 is built from 13 residues. The CDR3 region has the DNA TGTGCCACCAGTGACCCCCCAGGGGTGAGGCAGTTCTTC. Translating it yields CATSDPPGVRQFF.

This clonotype was counted a few times. This chain links TRBV6-6 with TRBJ1-1; 11 bases agree with TRBD1. The CDR3 contains 16 residues. Germline values: CDR1 MNHNY, CDR2 SVGAGI (reference sequence). Losses at the gene ends were 4 bases for V and 6 bases for J; bases not matched to a gene: 10. The CDR3 nucleotides read TGTGCCAGCAGTTCCCCGGGACAGGGGGTTAGCGCTGAAGCTTTCTTT. Residues: CASSSPGQGVSAEAFF.

This clonotype is deemed medium-sized (0.01 to 0.1%). The chain links TRBV5-6 to TRBJ2-7, with 7 bases aligning to TRBD1. Germline V CDR1 and CDR2: SGHDT, YYEEEE. J was trimmed by 7 bases and V by 1 base; bases with no gene match: 8. The CDR3 spans 14 residues. This CDR3 is CASSLRQGNWEQYF. DNA for the CDR3: TGTGCCAGCAGCTTGCGACAGGGAAATTGGGAGCAGTACTTC.